This is a list of T cell receptor beta chains from one sample in a study of radiotherapy plus CTLA-4 blockade in lung cancer. Assay used: immunoSEQ multiplex PCR; TCRdb lists only in-frame clones, some missing. The sample contains roughly 120,000 clones, 70% to 85% of which appear only once. This material consisted of peripheral blood, taken from a patient treated with radiotherapy plus ipilimumab. These receptors were obtained from a human donor with non-small cell lung cancer that progressed on radiotherapy plus ipilimumab. Some clones in this sample may be carry-over from other donors' samples. Both conserved end residues are part of each CDR3. D genes are given only for firm matches. The size of a clone is reported for some rows only, either as once, few or many, or as a class for expanded clones.

>-|-|TRBV7-9|TRBJ2-7
CASSSLRGGGWAYEQYF
TGTGCCAGCAGCTCCCTGAGGGGAGGGGGATGGGCCTACGAGCAGTACTTC
>once|-|TRBV6-1|TRBJ1-6
CASSVSGNVVNSPLHF
TGTGCCAGCAGTGTATCAGGAAACGTAGTTAATTCACCCCTCCACTTT
>-|-|TRBV7-2|TRBJ1-1
CASSPKVDTEAFF
TGTGCCAGCAGCCCAAAGGTGGACACTGAAGCTTTCTTT
>-|TRBD1|TRBV19|TRBJ2-2
CASSTNLGQGLTGELFF
TGTGCCAGTAGTACTAACCTGGGACAGGGGCTTACCGGGGAGCTGTTTTTT
>-|-|TRBV5-6|TRBJ1-1
CASSFLTVNTEAFF
TGTGCCAGCAGCTTTCTTACGGTGAACACTGAAGCTTTCTTT
>few|TRBD1|TRBV19|TRBJ2-2
CASTIQGDGTGELFF
TGTGCCAGTACCATCCAGGGGGATGGGACCGGGGAGCTGTTTTTT
>-|-|TRBV4-2|TRBJ1-2
CASSQDRNRGGYGYTF
TGTGCCAGCAGCCAAGATCGGAACCGAGGGGGCTATGGCTACACCTTC
>-|-|TRBV7-7|TRBJ1-1
CASSSYTGSEAFF
TGTGCTAGCAGCTCATACACAGGGTCAGAAGCTTTCTTT
>few|-|TRBV5-4|TRBJ2-6
CASSLNSVSGANVLTF
TGTGCCAGCAGCCTAAACTCAGTCTCTGGGGCCAACGTCCTGACTTTC
>-|-|TRBV2|TRBJ2-5
CASSEYQETQYF
TGTGCCAGCAGTGAGTACCAAGAGACCCAGTACTTC
>-|-|TRBV23-1|TRBJ1-4
CASSQVTGAVNEKLFF
TGCGCCAGCAGTCAGGTAACGGGGGCCGTTAATGAAAAACTGTTTTTT
>few|-|TRBV29-1|TRBJ2-3
CSADTQYF
TGCAGCGCTGATACGCAGTATTTT
>-|-|TRBV7-2|TRBJ2-1
CASSSAMSSYNEQFF
TGTGCCAGCAGCTCCGCAATGAGCTCCTACAATGAGCAGTTCTTC
>few|-|TRBV9|TRBJ2-1
CASSEGPFPDPYNEQFF
TGTGCCAGCAGCGAGGGGCCATTCCCGGACCCATACAATGAGCAGTTCTTC
>once|TRBD1|TRBV5-1|TRBJ2-5
CASRTGGRQETQYF
TGCGCCAGCAGGACAGGGGGTCGCCAAGAGACCCAGTACTTC
>few|TRBD1|TRBV7-3|TRBJ1-2
CASSLTGGDNYGYTF
TGTGCCAGCAGCTTGACAGGGGGCGATAACTATGGCTACACCTTC
>-|TRBD1|TRBV7-3|TRBJ2-3
CASSITGADTQYF
TGTGCCAGCAGCATAACAGGGGCAGATACGCAGTATTTT
>-|-|TRBV5-4|TRBJ1-1
CASSLGAGNTEAFF
TGTGCCAGCAGCTTGGGGGCAGGGAACACTGAAGCTTTCTTT
>-|-|TRBV11-2|TRBJ2-5
CASSFGGRVVETQYF
TGTGCCAGCAGCTTCGGGGGACGGGTGGTAGAGACCCAGTACTTC
>-|TRBD1|TRBV6-5|TRBJ1-1
CASSNRGWDTEAFF
TGTGCCAGCAGCAACAGGGGTTGGGACACTGAAGCTTTCTTT
>few|-|TRBV5-1|TRBJ2-7
CASSIPTSSYEQYF
TGCGCCAGCAGCATACCTACGAGCTCCTACGAGCAGTACTTC